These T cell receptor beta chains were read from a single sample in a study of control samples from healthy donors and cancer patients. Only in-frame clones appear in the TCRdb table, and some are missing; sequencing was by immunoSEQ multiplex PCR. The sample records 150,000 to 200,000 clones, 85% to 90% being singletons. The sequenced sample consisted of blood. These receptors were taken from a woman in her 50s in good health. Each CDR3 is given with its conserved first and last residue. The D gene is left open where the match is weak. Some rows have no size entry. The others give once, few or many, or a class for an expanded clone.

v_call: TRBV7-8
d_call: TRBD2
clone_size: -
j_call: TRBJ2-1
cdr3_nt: TGTGCCAGCAGCTCGCGACTAGCGGGAGGGCCGAGGAATGAGCAGTTCTTC
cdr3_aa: CASSSRLAGGPRNEQFF

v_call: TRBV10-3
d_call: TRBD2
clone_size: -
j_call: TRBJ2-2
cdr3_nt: TGTGCCATCAGTGAGTCGCAGGCGGGGGGGCTCGCCGGGGAGCTGTTTTTT
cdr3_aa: CAISESQAGGLAGELFF

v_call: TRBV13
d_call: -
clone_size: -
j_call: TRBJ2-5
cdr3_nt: TGTGCCAGCAGCCTCCATGTGGAGACCCAGTACTTC
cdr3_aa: CASSLHVETQYF

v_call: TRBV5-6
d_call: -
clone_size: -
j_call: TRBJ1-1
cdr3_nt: TGTGCCAGCAGCTTGAGGCTGGGGATGAACACTGAAGCTTTCTTT
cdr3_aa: CASSLRLGMNTEAFF

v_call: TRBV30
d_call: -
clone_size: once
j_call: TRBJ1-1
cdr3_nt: TGTGCCTGGCGAAAAGGGGTGAACACTGAAGCTTTCTTT
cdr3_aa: CAWRKGVNTEAFF

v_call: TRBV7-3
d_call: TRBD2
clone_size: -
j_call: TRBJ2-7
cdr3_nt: TGTGCCAGCAGCCCCACTGGCGGGAGGGCCGTGTACGAGCAGTACTTC
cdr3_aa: CASSPTGGRAVYEQYF

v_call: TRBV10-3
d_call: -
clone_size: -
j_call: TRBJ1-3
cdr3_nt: TGTGCCATCACCTCCGGGTTTGAAAACACCATATATTTT
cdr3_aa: CAITSGFENTIYF

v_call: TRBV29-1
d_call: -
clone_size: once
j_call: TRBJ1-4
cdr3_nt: TGCAGCGTCCGCACCGGACAGTCAACTAATGAAAAACTGTTTTTT
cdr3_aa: CSVRTGQSTNEKLFF

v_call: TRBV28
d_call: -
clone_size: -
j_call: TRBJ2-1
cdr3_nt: TGTGCCAGCGGCTTAAAACGGCGGGACACCTTCTACTACAATGAGCAGTTCTTC
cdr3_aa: CASGLKRRDTFYYNEQFF

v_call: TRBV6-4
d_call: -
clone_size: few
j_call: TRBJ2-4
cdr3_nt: TGTGCCAGCAGTGACTCAGGGAACATTCAGTACTTC
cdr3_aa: CASSDSGNIQYF

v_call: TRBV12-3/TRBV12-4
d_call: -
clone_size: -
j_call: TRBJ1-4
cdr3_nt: TGTGCCAGCAGCCTGGGGGGTAATGAAAAACTGTTTTTT
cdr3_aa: CASSLGGNEKLFF

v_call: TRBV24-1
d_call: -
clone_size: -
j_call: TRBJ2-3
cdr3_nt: TGTGCCACCAGTGGGGGACGAGTCTTCAAGGACACAGATACGCAGTATTTT
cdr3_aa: CATSGGRVFKDTDTQYF

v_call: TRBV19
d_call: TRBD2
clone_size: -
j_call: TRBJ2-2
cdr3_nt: TGTGCCAGTAGTATTATGGCTAGCGGATCATCTATTTCATCCGGGGAGCTGTTTTTT
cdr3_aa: CASSIMASGSSISSGELFF

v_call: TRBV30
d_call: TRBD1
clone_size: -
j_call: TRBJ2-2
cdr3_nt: TGTGCCTGGAACCGACAGGGGGCTGACACCGGGGAGCTGTTTTTT
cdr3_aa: CAWNRQGADTGELFF

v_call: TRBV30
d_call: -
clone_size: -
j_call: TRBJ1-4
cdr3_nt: TGTGCCTGGAGTGGTTCGGGGGCCTTGGGGGAAAAACTGTTTTTT
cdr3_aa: CAWSGSGALGEKLFF

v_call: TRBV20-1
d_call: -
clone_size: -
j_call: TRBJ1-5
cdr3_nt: TGCAGTGCTAGTTACTCAGTTTATAGCAATCAGCCCCAGCATTTT
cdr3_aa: CSASYSVYSNQPQHF

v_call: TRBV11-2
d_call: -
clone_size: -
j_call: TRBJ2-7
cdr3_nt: TGTGCCAGCAGCTTAGAGTCCTACGAGCAGTACTTC
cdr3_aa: CASSLESYEQYF

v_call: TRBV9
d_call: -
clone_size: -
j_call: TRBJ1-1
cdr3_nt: TGTGCCAGCAGCGTAGGGGTACAGTCTGAAGCTTTCTTT
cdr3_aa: CASSVGVQSEAFF

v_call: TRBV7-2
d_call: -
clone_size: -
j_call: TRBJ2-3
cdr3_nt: TGTGCCAGCAGCTTAAGGGAGATAGATACGCAGTATTTT
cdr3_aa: CASSLREIDTQYF

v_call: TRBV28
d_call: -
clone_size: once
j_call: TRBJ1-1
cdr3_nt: TGTGCCAGCAGTTTTCAGGGAAGAGCTTTCTTT
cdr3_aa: CASSFQGRAFF

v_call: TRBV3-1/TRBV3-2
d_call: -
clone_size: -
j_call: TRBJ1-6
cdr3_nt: TGTGCCAGCAGCCAAAGACAGGTTTCACCCCTCCACTTT
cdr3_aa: CASSQRQVSPLHF

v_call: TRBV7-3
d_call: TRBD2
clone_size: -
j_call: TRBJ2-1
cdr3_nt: TGTGCCAGCAGCTTCGCGGGGGGCTCCTACAATGAGCAGTTCTTC
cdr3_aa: CASSFAGGSYNEQFF

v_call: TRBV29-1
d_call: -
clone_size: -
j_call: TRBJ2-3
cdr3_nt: TGCAGCGTTGATGTCAGGGGTACAGATACGCAGTATTTT
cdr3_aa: CSVDVRGTDTQYF

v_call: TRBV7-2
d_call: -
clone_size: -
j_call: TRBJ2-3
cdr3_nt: TGTGCCAGCAGCCCACGAAATTGGCAGGCAGATACGCAGTATTTT
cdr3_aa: CASSPRNWQADTQYF

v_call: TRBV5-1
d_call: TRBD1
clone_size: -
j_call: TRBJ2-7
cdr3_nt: TGCGCCAGCAGCCTACAAAGGACAGGTGGGATGTACGAGCAGTACTTC
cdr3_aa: CASSLQRTGGMYEQYF

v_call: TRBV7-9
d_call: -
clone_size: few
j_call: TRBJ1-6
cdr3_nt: TGTGCCAGCAGCCCCTCTTTGGGAGTTAATTCACCCCTCCACTTT
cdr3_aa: CASSPSLGVNSPLHF

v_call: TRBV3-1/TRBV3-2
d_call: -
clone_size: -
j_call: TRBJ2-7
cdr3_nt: TGTGCCAGCAGCCAAGCGTTTAGCGGTTCCTACGAGCAGTACTTC
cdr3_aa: CASSQAFSGSYEQYF

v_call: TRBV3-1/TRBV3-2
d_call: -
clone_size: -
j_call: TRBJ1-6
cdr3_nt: TGTGCCAGCAGCCAAGGATCGGGCCTCCACTTT
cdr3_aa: CASSQGSGLHF

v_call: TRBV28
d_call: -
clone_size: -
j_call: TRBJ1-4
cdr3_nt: TGTGCCAGCAGTTCCCTCCCCGGGGGGCGGAGTGAAAAACTGTTTTTT
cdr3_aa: CASSSLPGGRSEKLFF

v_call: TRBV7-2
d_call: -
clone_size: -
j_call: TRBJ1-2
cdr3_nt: TGTGCCAGCAGCTTAGCTGGGCAGGCTAACTATGGCTACACCTTC
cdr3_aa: CASSLAGQANYGYTF

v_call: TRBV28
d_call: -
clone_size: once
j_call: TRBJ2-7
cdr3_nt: TGTGCCAGCAGTTTATCAGGGGGGCCGTACTACGAGCAGTACTTC
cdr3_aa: CASSLSGGPYYEQYF

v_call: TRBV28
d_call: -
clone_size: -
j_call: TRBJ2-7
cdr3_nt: TGTGCCAGCAGTCCCCTCGGTCGTCTCGAGCAGTACTTC
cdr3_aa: CASSPLGRLEQYF

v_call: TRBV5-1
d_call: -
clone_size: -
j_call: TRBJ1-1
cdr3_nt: TGCGCCAGCAGTCGAAATATGAACACTGAAGCTTTCTTT
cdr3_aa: CASSRNMNTEAFF

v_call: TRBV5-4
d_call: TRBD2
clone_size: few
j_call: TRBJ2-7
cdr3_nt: TGTGCCAGCAGCCCGCGATCTAGCGGGGGGGGTTACGAGCAGTACTTC
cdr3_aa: CASSPRSSGGGYEQYF

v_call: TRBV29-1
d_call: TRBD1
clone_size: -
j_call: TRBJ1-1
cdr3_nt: TGCAGCGTCACAGGGGGCGAGGGTTTCAGCGGAGCTTTCTTT
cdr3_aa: CSVTGGEGFSGAFF

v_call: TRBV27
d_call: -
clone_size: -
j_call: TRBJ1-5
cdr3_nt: TGTGCCAGCAGTTCCCCAAATCAGCCCCAGCATTTT
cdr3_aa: CASSSPNQPQHF

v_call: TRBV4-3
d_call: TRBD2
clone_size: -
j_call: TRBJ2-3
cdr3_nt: TGCGCCAGCAGCCAAGATGGACTAGCGGGAGGGCGAACAGATACGCAGTATTTT
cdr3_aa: CASSQDGLAGGRTDTQYF

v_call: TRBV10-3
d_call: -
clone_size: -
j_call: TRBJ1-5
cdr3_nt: TGTGCCATCAGTGGGGCTATTAGGGGCCAGCCCCAGCATTTT
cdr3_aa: CAISGAIRGQPQHF

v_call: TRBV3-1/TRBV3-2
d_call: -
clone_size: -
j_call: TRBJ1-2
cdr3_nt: TGTGCCAGCAGCCAAGATGACTTGGGCAGCTATGGCTACACCTTC
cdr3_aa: CASSQDDLGSYGYTF

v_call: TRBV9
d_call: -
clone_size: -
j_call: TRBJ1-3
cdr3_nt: TGTGCCAGCAGCGTAAATTTAGGAGGAAACACCATATATTTT
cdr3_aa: CASSVNLGGNTIYF

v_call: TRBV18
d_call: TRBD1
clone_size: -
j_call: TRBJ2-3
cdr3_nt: TGTGCCAGCTCATATTCGACAGGGAGCACAGATACGCAGTATTTT
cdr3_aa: CASSYSTGSTDTQYF

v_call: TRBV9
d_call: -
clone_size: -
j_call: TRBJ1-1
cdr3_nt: TGTGCCAGCAGCGTAGGCTACACTGAAGCTTTCTTT
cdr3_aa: CASSVGYTEAFF